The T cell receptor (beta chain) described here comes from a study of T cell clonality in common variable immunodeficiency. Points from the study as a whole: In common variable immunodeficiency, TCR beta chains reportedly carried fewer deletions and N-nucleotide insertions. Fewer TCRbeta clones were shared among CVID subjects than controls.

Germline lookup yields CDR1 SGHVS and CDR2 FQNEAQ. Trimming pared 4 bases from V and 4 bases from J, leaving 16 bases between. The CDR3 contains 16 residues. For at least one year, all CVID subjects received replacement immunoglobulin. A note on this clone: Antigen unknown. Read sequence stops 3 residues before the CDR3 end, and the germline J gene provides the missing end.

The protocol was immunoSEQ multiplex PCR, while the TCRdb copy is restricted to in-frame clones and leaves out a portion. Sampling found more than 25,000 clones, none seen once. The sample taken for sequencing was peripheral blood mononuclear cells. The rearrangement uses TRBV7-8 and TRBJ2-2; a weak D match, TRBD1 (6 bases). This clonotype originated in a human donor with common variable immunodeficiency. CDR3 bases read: TGTGCCAGCAGCTCACAGGGCCGAGGGGGCACCGGGGAG. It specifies CASSSQGRGGTGE. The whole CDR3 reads CASSSQGRGGTGELFF. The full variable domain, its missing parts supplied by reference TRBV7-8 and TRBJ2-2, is GAGVSQSPRYKVAKRGQDVALRCDPISGHVSLFWYQQALGQGPEFLTYFQNEAQLDKSGLPSDRFFAERPEGSVSTLKIQRTQQEDSAVYLCASSSQGRGGTGELFFGEGSRLTVL.